The 9 T cell receptor beta chains reported below all come from one sample, sequenced in a study of molecular identifiers for immune sequencing clone quantification. A single record per CDR3 protein comes from TCRdb applying MiXCR to the PCR reads. The sample contains approximately 550,000 distinct CDR3 sequences, roughly 26% of which appear only once. Sequenced: naive CD8+ T cells from blood, with Jurkat cell RNA spiked in. The subset: FACS-sorted CD8+CD4-CCR7+CD45RA+ naive T cells. Receptor source: a human donor in good health. Some libraries in this study had Jurkat cell RNA spiked in.

In this sample, this clonotype turned up a few times. The chain has TRBV7-9 and TRBJ1-1, with a possible D match to TRBD1 (6 bases). Germline loops: CDR1 SEHNR, CDR2 FQNEAQ (reference sequence). The CDR3 is made up of 16 amino acids. V was shortened by 1 base and J by 0 bases, with 12 bases between the two germline ends. The CDR3 spells CASSLDLRDMNTEAFF. The CDR3 nucleotides read TGTGCCAGCAGCTTAGACCTCAGGGACATGAACACTGAAGCTTTCTTT. Combining the CDR3 with reference TRBV7-9 and TRBJ1-1 gives the whole variable domain DTGVSQNPRHKITKRGQNVTFRCDPISEHNRLYWYRQTLGQGPEFLTYFQNEAQLEKSRLLSDRFSAERPKGSFSTLEIQRTEQGDSAMYLCASSLDLRDMNTEAFFGQGTRLTVV.

This sequence joins TRBV12-3 or TRBV12-4 and TRBJ1-4; D is uncertain. V was pared by 2 bases and J by 12 bases, with 31 bases between. CDR3 size: 19 residues. The CDR3 DNA follows: TGTGCCAGCAGTTTAAGTGCGGGAACGTCGGTGGACTCCAGTGAGGAACTGTTTTTT. Residues: CASSLSAGTSVDSSEELFF.

The chain combines TRBV19 with TRBJ2-7; 9 positions agree with TRBD1. The germline V gene encodes CDR1 LNHDA and CDR2 SQIVND (reference sequence). V trimming: 5 bases; J trimming: 2 bases; junction bases outside the gene matches: 7. The CDR3 totals 15 residues. The CDR3 region is CASSPGTGLPYEQYF. The CDR3 DNA follows: TGTGCCAGTAGTCCTGGGACAGGGCTGCCCTACGAGCAGTACTTC. Full variable domain (missing parts from reference TRBV19 and TRBJ2-7): DGGITQSPKYLFRKEGQNVTLSCEQNLNHDAMYWYRQDPGQGLRLIYYSQIVNDFQKGDIAEGYSVSREKKESFPLTVTSAQKNPTAFYLCASSPGTGLPYEQYFGPGTRLTVT.

This clonotype was seen many times. The chain recombines TRBV9 with TRBJ1-4; D is unresolved. The length of the CDR3 is 13 residues. Germline CDR1 reads SGDLS; CDR2 reads YYNGEE. Trimming took off 4 bases at V and 4 bases at J, with 8 bases between the two ends. This CDR3 is CASSPWDNEKLFF. Written as DNA, the CDR3 is TGTGCCAGCAGCCCCTGGGATAATGAAAAACTGTTTTTT.

The table lists this clonotype with many counts. J is TRBJ2-3 and V is TRBV15, with 9 positions matching TRBD2. The germline gives CDR1 LNHNV, CDR2 YYDKDF (reference sequence). Trimming took 8 bases from V and 5 from J; bases not matched to a gene: 8. There are 14 residues in the CDR3. The CDR3 DNA reads TGTGCCACCGCCTTTGCGGGAGGGAAAGATACGCAGTATTTT. It codes for CATAFAGGKDTQYF.

This clonotype turned up a few times. CDR3 nucleotides: TGTGCCAGCAGCCTCGAGGGTAGCGGGGCCTACGAGCAGTACTTC. It encodes CASSLEGSGAYEQYF. The gene calls are TRBV7-6 and TRBJ2-7; 8 bases align to TRBD2. The CDR3 runs 15 residues. In germline, CDR1 is SGHVS, CDR2 FNYEAQ. V dropped 5 bases and J dropped 2; count of bases not matched to a gene: 8.

This clonotype was seen repeatedly, ten times or more. V is TRBV20-1 and J is TRBJ1-5, with 9 nucleotides matching TRBD1. Germline trimming cut 5 bases from V and 3 bases from J; bases unmatched to any gene: 5. The germline CDR1 and CDR2 sequences are DFQATT and SNEGSKA (reference sequence). This CDR3 has 14 amino acids. CDR3: CSASGQGHNQPQHF. The CDR3 region has the DNA TGCAGTGCTTCGGGACAGGGACACAATCAGCCCCAGCATTTT.

This clonotype was counted many times. The chain carries TRBV6-6 and TRBJ1-1; D unresolved. CDR1 MNHNY and CDR2 SVGAGI come from the germline V gene (reference sequence). V lost 2 bases and J lost 3, with 10 bases in between. This CDR3 region has 14 residues. The CDR3 sequence is CASSYRGQDTEAFF. The CDR3 coding sequence is TGTGCCAGCAGTTACAGAGGGCAGGACACTGAAGCTTTCTTT.

In regard to this clonotype: This clone may be a read error of a much larger clone one base away. The CDR3 spells CTTSVRRTGELFF. In nucleotides, the CDR3 is TGTACCACCAGTGTCCGTCGCACCGGGGAGCTGTTTTTT. This chain joins TRBV24-1 and TRBJ2-2; D gene uncertain. CDR1 is KGHDR, CDR2 SFDVKD, per germline. The CDR3 sequence is 13 residues long.